This T cell receptor beta chain was recovered during a study of T cells in Graves' hyperthyroidism and ophthalmopathy. The CDR3 spans 19 residues. V was clipped by 3 bases and J by 2 bases; unmatched bases: 11. The germline V gene has CDR1 LNHDA and CDR2 SQIVND (reference sequence). There were TCR beta CDR3 regions amplified from RNA transcripts. The primer set for the first-round RT-PCR of the TCR CDR3 was HTBI. MiXCR was run by TCRdb on the multiplex PCR reads, yielding one entry per CDR3 protein. The table records approximately 250,000 distinct CDR3 sequences, about 24% of them present only once. This clonotype was detected many times.

The clonotype comes from a woman aged 40 to 50 with Graves' ophthalmopathy. The chain couples TRBV19 to TRBJ1-5; the match to TRBD1 covers 12 bases. What was sequenced was blood. Here the CDR3 DNA reads TGTGCCAGTAGTATTACTTCCGGGACAGGGGGCGCGGGCAATCAGCCCCAGCATTTT. Protein product: CASSITSGTGGAGNQPQHF.